Included here is one T cell receptor (beta chain) sequence, with context. The data belong to a study of blood T cell repertoires in COVID-19. Study at large: Acute and convalescent COVID-19 specimens originated in the United States, Italy and Spain. Sample material is recorded as cDNA or gDNA derived from T cells, B-cell-depleted T cells, or PBMCs.

As handled by the study authors: Using reference gene primer amplification, nucleated cell counts were estimated. Assay: immunoSEQ multiplex PCR; the TCRdb copy retains only in-frame clones and omits some. V and J calls plus clone size are reproduced from that table; the DNA served to infer D and trimming. This table holds around 270,000 clones, more than 85% found once. The receptor was isolated from a man aged 25 to 45 with acute or convalescent COVID-19. Sequenced: peripheral blood.

CDR3 bases: TGTGCCAGCAGCCTCGGACAGGGGGCAGGTTACGAGCAGTACTTC. Encoded protein: CASSLGQGAGYEQYF. The genes are TRBV14 and TRBJ2-7; 11 positions agree with TRBD1. The germline CDR1 and CDR2 sequences are SGHDN and FVKESK. The CDR3 runs 15 residues. V gave up 4 bases and J gave up 4 bases; unmatched junction bases: 6.